The 25 T cell receptor beta chains below were found in one sample sequenced in a study of cytomegalovirus exposure and HLA in healthy donors. Use of 60 Vbeta and 13 Jbeta primers characterized the PCR. Assay: immunoSEQ multiplex PCR; the TCRdb copy retains only in-frame clones and omits some. The top ten hold 3% to 4.5% of the sample, which has approximately 100,000 clones, more than 60% seen once. The sample comprised PBMCs. The origin of the receptors is a man aged 60-69 years in good health and CMV-seronegative.

In this sample, this clone turned up a few times. The chain's CDR3 is CASSLLGSVYSGNTIYF. For the CDR3, the DNA is TGTGCCAGCAGCCTCCTCGGGTCGGTTTACTCTGGAAACACCATATATTTT. The gene calls are TRBV7-2 and TRBJ1-3; the D is unclear. Germline V gene lookup returns CDR1 SGHTA and CDR2 FQGNSA. The CDR3 has 17 residues. The V end was cut by 5 bases, the J end by 0 bases, with 17 bases between. Supplemented by reference TRBV7-2 and TRBJ1-3, the full variable domain reads GAGVSQSPSNKVTEKGKDVELRCDPISGHTALYWYRQSLGQGLEFLIYFQGNSAPDKSGLPSDRFSAERTGGSVSTLTIQRTQQEDSAVYLCASSLLGSVYSGNTIYFGEGSWLTVV.

This clone was seen just once. The genes are TRBV5-1 and TRBJ2-1, with 14 bases that match TRBD2. The trim removed 4 bases at V and 11 bases at J, leaving 8 bases unmatched. CDR3 size: 15 residues. Germline V gene sequence: CDR1 SGHRS, CDR2 YFSETQ. Written as DNA, the CDR3 is TGCGCCAGCAGCGAAACCGGGACTAGCGGGGGTAAGCAGTTCTTC. It specifies CASSETGTSGGKQFF.

This clone has just one count. The chain couples TRBV19 to TRBJ2-2, with a tentative D call TRBD1 (5 bases). The V end was cut by 5 bases, the J end by 5 bases, with 12 bases between. CDR1 and CDR2 from the germline V gene are LNHDA and SQIVND (reference sequence). The CDR3 has 14 amino acids. The CDR3: CASSLTAGTGELFF. As DNA, the CDR3 is TGTGCCAGTAGTTTGACAGCTGGAACCGGGGAGCTGTTTTTT.

The genes are TRBV5-4 and TRBJ2-3; 14 bases align to TRBD2. V trimming: 3 bases; J trimming: 6 bases; junction bases outside the gene matches: 6. Germline V gene sequence: CDR1 SGHNT, CDR2 YYREEE (reference sequence). The CDR3 is 16 amino acids. The CDR3 loop is CASSSGTSGGRDTQYF. The DNA for the CDR3 is TGTGCCAGCAGCTCGGGGACTAGCGGGGGAAGGGATACGCAGTATTTT.

The chain couples TRBV5-1 to TRBJ1-4, with a tentative D call TRBD1 (5 bases). Per the germline V gene, CDR1 is SGHRS and CDR2 is YFSETQ. V lost 4 bases and J 4 bases, leaving 17 bases between the germline ends. This CDR3 has 16 amino acids. The CDR3 loop is CASSAFTGGDNEKLFF. CDR3 sequence (DNA): TGCGCCAGCAGCGCTTTTACCGGAGGGGATAATGAAAAACTGTTTTTT.

This clone turned up a few times. CDR3 DNA sequence: TGTGCCAGCAGCCATGCGGGGGGGATGAACACCGGGGAGCTGTTTTTT. Protein: CASSHAGGMNTGELFF. The chain joins TRBV7-2 to TRBJ2-2, with TRBD2 matching over 9 bases. The CDR3 has 16 residues. Germline-derived CDR1 and CDR2 are SGHTA and FQGNSA. Germline trimming cut 5 bases from V and 1 base from J; bases unmatched to any gene: 5. Using reference TRBV7-2 and TRBJ2-2 for the parts outside the CDR3, the full variable domain is GAGVSQSPSNKVTEKGKDVELRCDPISGHTALYWYRQSLGQGLEFLIYFQGNSAPDKSGLPSDRFSAERTGGSVSTLTIQRTQQEDSAVYLCASSHAGGMNTGELFFGEGSRLTVL.

This sequence joins TRBV29-1 and TRBJ2-7, with D possibly TRBD1 on 6 matching bases. The CDR3 is 16 residues long. V was clipped by 4 bases and J by 3 bases, with 22 bases between them. Germline V lookup: CDR1 SQVTM, CDR2 ANQGSEA. CDR3 sequence (DNA): TGCAGCGTTGTGCCAGGGGATTCCCAGGGCGTCTACGAGCAGTACTTC. It codes for CSVVPGDSQGVYEQYF.

This clone was counted a few times. The rearrangement joins TRBV7-2 to TRBJ2-5; TRBD2 matches at 11 bases. Germline V gives CDR1 SGHTA, CDR2 FQGNSA. The length of the CDR3 is 13 residues. V lost 4 bases and J lost 5; bases outside the gene matches: 0. The CDR3 DNA reads as TGTGCCAGCAGCTGGACTAGCGGGGAGACCCAGTACTTC. This encodes CASSWTSGETQYF. Supplemented by reference TRBV7-2 and TRBJ2-5, the full variable domain reads GAGVSQSPSNKVTEKGKDVELRCDPISGHTALYWYRQSLGQGLEFLIYFQGNSAPDKSGLPSDRFSAERTGGSVSTLTIQRTQQEDSAVYLCASSWTSGETQYFGPGTRLLVL.

The chain uses TRBV7-3 and TRBJ1-2; D is ambiguous. V gave up 4 bases and J gave up 7 bases, with 25 bases separating them. The V gene's germline CDR1 is SGHTA and CDR2 FQGTGA. The CDR3 is 17 amino acids. The CDR3 here is CASSSDGRTVFGSGYTF. CDR3 DNA: TGTGCCAGCAGCTCTGACGGGAGAACGGTTTTTGGATCTGGCTACACCTTC.

In its sample, this clone was seen a few times. The CDR3 DNA follows: TGCAGTGCTGCCGACAGGGAGCAGTTCTTC. Translation gives CSAADREQFF. This chain connects TRBV20-1 to TRBJ2-1; TRBD1 is a possible D gene (6 bases). The CDR3 extends over 10 amino acids. Germline V gene lookup returns CDR1 DFQATT and CDR2 SNEGSKA (reference sequence). V was clipped by 5 bases and J by 10 bases, with 9 bases between them.

V gene TRBV7-3 combines with J gene TRBJ2-1; TRBD2 agrees at 10 bases. The junction had 18 bases not matched to a gene; V was cut back by 4 bases and J by 15 bases. The CDR3 covers 16 residues. Germline V gene lookup returns CDR1 SGHTA and CDR2 FQGTGA. Written as DNA, the CDR3 is TGTGCCAGCAGCTCGTTAATTAGCGGGGGGCCCCTCCACGCGTTCTTC. This translates into CASSSLISGGPLHAFF. Together with reference TRBV7-3 and TRBJ2-1, the CDR3 gives the full variable domain: GAGVSQTPSNKVTEKGKYVELRCDPISGHTALYWYRQSLGQGPEFLIYFQGTGAADDSGLPNDRFFAVRPEGSVSTLKIQRTERGDSAVYLCASSSLISGGPLHAFFGPGTRLTVL.

V gene TRBV25-1 combines with J gene TRBJ1-1; D remains ambiguous. This CDR3 has 16 amino acids. Germline V lookup: CDR1 MGHDK, CDR2 SYGVNS. With 0 bases removed from V and 1 base from J, the gap between germline ends came to 12 bases. The CDR3 nucleotides read TGTGCCAGCAGTGAATACGGGGATGTCCCGAACACTGAAGCTTTCTTT. It encodes CASSEYGDVPNTEAFF.

A few counts support this clone. This chain links TRBV28 with TRBJ1-5; tentatively, D is TRBD1 (6 bases). V lost 8 bases and J lost 0, with 14 bases in between. Germline CDR1 MDHEN, CDR2 SYDVKM. The CDR3 loop spans 15 amino acids. The CDR3: CASVRGIFSNQPQHF. The DNA for the CDR3 is TGTGCCAGCGTGAGGGGGATATTTAGCAATCAGCCCCAGCATTTT.

V is TRBV19 and J is TRBJ1-2, with a tentative D call TRBD1 (6 bases). The CDR3 covers 14 residues. V was trimmed by 6 bases and J by 8 bases, leaving 19 bases between them. Germline assignment: CDR1 LNHDA and CDR2 SQIVND (reference sequence). In DNA form, the CDR3 reads TGTGCCAGTAGATCCTCGACAGGCTTAAGGGGCTACACCTTC. Encoded protein: CASRSSTGLRGYTF.

CDR3: CASSRLAASGGANNEQFF. The CDR3 bases are TGTGCCAGCAGCCGCCTCGCAGCTAGCGGGGGGGCGAACAATGAGCAGTTCTTC. The V gene is TRBV4-2, the J gene TRBJ2-1; 12 bases map to TRBD2. V lost 4 bases, J lost 5 bases, and 12 bases stayed unmatched. Germline V gene sequence: CDR1 LGHNA, CDR2 YNFKEQ. The CDR3 sequence is 18 residues long.

The chain uses TRBV6-5 and TRBJ1-5; D is uncertain. Germline assignment: CDR1 MNHEY and CDR2 SVGAGI. This CDR3 has 13 residues. V was clipped by 2 bases and J by 9 bases, with 11 bases between them. CDR3: CASSYGRSGPQHF. Written as DNA, the CDR3 is TGTGCCAGCAGTTACGGGCGGAGCGGGCCCCAGCATTTT.

On this clone itself: One end of the junction fails to match germline, which may point to a read error. The rearrangement joins TRBV6-1 to TRBJ2-1; TRBD2 matches at 8 bases. This CDR3 has 15 amino acids. Germline values: CDR1 MNHNS, CDR2 SASEGT. The DNA of the CDR3 is TGTGCCAGCAGTAAAGCGGGGGCGGGGGACAATGAGCAGTTCTTC. Its translation is CASSKAGAGDNEQFF.

This rearrangement joins TRBV5-1 to TRBJ1-1; D perhaps matches TRBD1 (5 bases). Germline CDR1 SGHRS, CDR2 YFSETQ. CDR3 length: 14 residues. The V gene lost 0 bases and the J gene lost 4 bases, with 10 bases spanning the gap. The DNA of the CDR3 is TGCGCCAGCAGCTTGGCCGGGGGGGGCACTGAAGCTTTCTTT. It is translated as CASSLAGGGTEAFF.

Remarks on this clone: At one end, the junction sequence differs from germline, possibly due to a read error. The V and J genes are TRBV7-9 and TRBJ1-1, with 7 bases lining up with TRBD1. Looked up from germline, CDR1 is SEHNR and CDR2 is FQNEAQ (reference sequence). The CDR3 runs 12 residues. CDR3 protein: CSSSFSRDRTFF. CDR3 sequence (DNA): TGTTCCAGCAGCTTTAGTAGGGACAGAACTTTCTTT. The variable domain in full, with the rest retrieved from reference TRBV7-9 and TRBJ1-1, is DTGVSQNPRHKITKRGQNVTFRCDPISEHNRLYWYRQTLGQGPEFLTYFQNEAQLEKSRLLSDRFSAERPKGSFSTLEIQRTEQGDSAMYLCSSSFSRDRTFFGQGTRLTVV.

This clone was seen a handful of times. The CDR3 DNA reads as TGTGCCAGCAGCTTAAATGGGGTAGCGGGGAAACAAGAGACCCAGTACTTC. This codes for CASSLNGVAGKQETQYF. The V call is TRBV11-2, the J call TRBJ2-5; 8 positions match TRBD2. Trimming removed 2 bases from V and 2 bases from J; junction bases left unmatched: 10. The CDR3 has 17 residues. Germline-derived CDR1 and CDR2 are SGHAT and FQNNGV.

The rearrangement uses TRBV11-2 and TRBJ2-7, with 7 bases aligning to TRBD1. Germline CDR1 SGHAT, CDR2 FQNNGV. This CDR3 spans 14 amino acids. V shed 6 bases, J shed 3 bases, and the junction held 8 bases outside the gene matches. The DNA for the CDR3 is TGTGCCAGCAGTCCCGACAGGGTAGTCTACGAGCAGTACTTC. Encoded protein: CASSPDRVVYEQYF. Together with reference TRBV11-2 and TRBJ2-7, the CDR3 gives the full variable domain: EAGVAQSPRYKIIEKRQSVAFWCNPISGHATLYWYQQILGQGPKLLIQFQNNGVVDDSQLPKDRFSAERLKGVDSTLKIQPAKLEDSAVYLCASSPDRVVYEQYFGPGTRLTVT.

The chain links TRBV7-8 to TRBJ1-5; possible D gene TRBD1, 6 bases. CDR3 length: 17 amino acids. Trimming removed 2 bases at V and 4 bases at J, with 18 bases between. Germline CDR1 reads SGHVS; CDR2 reads FQNEAQ. CDR3 in amino acids: CASSLTQGRAWNQPQHF. The CDR3 coding sequence is TGTGCCAGCAGCTTAACTCAGGGGCGGGCGTGGAATCAGCCCCAGCATTTT.

The rearrangement joins TRBV25-1 to TRBJ1-1; D possibly corresponds to TRBD1 (5 bases). Germline assignment: CDR1 MGHDK and CDR2 SYGVNS. The CDR3 has 14 amino acids. V was pared by 5 bases and J by 1 base, with 11 bases between. CDR3 sequence (DNA): TGTGCCAGCAGTCGATACGGACAGAACACTGAAGCTTTCTTT. Residues: CASSRYGQNTEAFF.

The chain uses TRBV30 and TRBJ1-2; D possibly corresponds to TRBD1 (5 bases). CDR3 length: 16 amino acids. Trimming took off 0 bases at V and 8 bases at J, with 22 bases between the two ends. Looked up from germline, CDR1 is GTSNPN and CDR2 is SVGIG (reference sequence). CDR3 sequence reads: CAWSVSRVFSVLGYTF. The DNA for the CDR3 is TGTGCCTGGAGTGTTTCCAGGGTTTTTTCGGTCTTGGGCTACACCTTC.

The chain is built from TRBV7-3 and TRBJ2-3, with TRBD2 identical over 9 bases. This CDR3 has 15 residues. Unmatched junction bases numbered 0, after V lost 1 base and J lost 1 base. Germline loops: CDR1 SGHTA, CDR2 FQGTGA. CDR3 bases: TGTGCCAGCAGCTTAAGACTAGCGGGCACAGATACGCAGTATTTT. Amino acid sequence: CASSLRLAGTDTQYF. Supplemented by reference TRBV7-3 and TRBJ2-3, the full variable domain reads GAGVSQTPSNKVTEKGKYVELRCDPISGHTALYWYRQSLGQGPEFLIYFQGTGAADDSGLPNDRFFAVRPEGSVSTLKIQRTERGDSAVYLCASSLRLAGTDTQYFGPGTRLTVL.